These T cell receptor beta chains were read from a single sample in a study of cytomegalovirus exposure and HLA in healthy donors. The method was immunoSEQ multiplex PCR; TCRdb's version includes in-frame clones alone and lacks a portion of them. The sample comprises a few hundred thousand clones, over 65% of which are singletons, and about 16% rests with the top ten. The sample taken for sequencing was PBMCs. These receptors were collected from a man aged 35 to 55 in good health and CMV-seronegative. Each CDR3 is given with its conserved first and last residue. The order of the fields is J gene, clone size, D gene, V gene, CDR3 length, CDR3 DNA, CDR3 protein. D genes are given only for firm matches. Clone size is given for some rows only: seen once, a few or many times, or a class if the clone is expanded.

J: TRBJ1-1
size: -
D: -
V: TRBV4-1
length: 11
DNA: TGCGCCAGCAGCCGCGGTGCTGAAGCTTTCTTT
CDR3: CASSRGAEAFF

J: TRBJ2-5
size: -
D: TRBD1
V: TRBV14
length: 13
DNA: TGTGCCAGCAGCCAAAGGGGGCGGGAGACCCAGTACTTC
CDR3: CASSQRGRETQYF

J: TRBJ2-1
size: -
D: -
V: TRBV5-5
length: 15
DNA: TGTGCCAGCAGCTTGGGGGGGGTAACCTACAATGAGCAGTTCTTC
CDR3: CASSLGGVTYNEQFF

J: TRBJ2-2
size: -
D: -
V: TRBV4-3
length: 15
DNA: TGCGCCAGCAGCCTGGACAGTTTGAACACCGGGGAGCTGTTTTTT
CDR3: CASSLDSLNTGELFF

J: TRBJ1-3
size: -
D: TRBD1
V: TRBV29-1
length: 14
DNA: TGCAGCGTTGAGACAGGGGCGCATGGAAACACCATATATTTT
CDR3: CSVETGAHGNTIYF

J: TRBJ1-2
size: -
D: TRBD1
V: TRBV6-5
length: 14
DNA: TGTGCCAGCAGTTACCTGGGACAGACCTATGGCTACACCTTC
CDR3: CASSYLGQTYGYTF

J: TRBJ2-7
size: -
D: TRBD1
V: TRBV15
length: 15
DNA: TGTGCCACCAGCAGAGCTCAAGGACAGGGATACGAGCAGTACTTC
CDR3: CATSRAQGQGYEQYF

J: TRBJ2-7
size: -
D: TRBD2
V: TRBV4-1
length: 15
DNA: TGCGCCAGCAGCCCTTTAGCGGGGAGTTCCTACGAGCAGTACTTC
CDR3: CASSPLAGSSYEQYF

J: TRBJ1-2
size: -
D: -
V: TRBV5-4
length: 14
DNA: TGTGCCAGCAGCTCACGGGGGAGTTCGGGAGGCTACACCTTC
CDR3: CASSSRGSSGGYTF

J: TRBJ1-5
size: -
D: -
V: TRBV6-5
length: 15
DNA: TGTGCCAGCAGTTACGAAGGAGGGCCCAATCAGCCCCAGCATTTT
CDR3: CASSYEGGPNQPQHF

J: TRBJ1-1
size: once
D: TRBD1
V: TRBV2
length: 14
DNA: TGTGCCAGCAGACGGACAGGGAGGGACACTGAAGCTTTCTTT
CDR3: CASRRTGRDTEAFF

J: TRBJ1-2
size: -
D: TRBD1
V: TRBV9
length: 13
DNA: TGTGCCAGCAGCGTAGGGACAGGGTCGGGCTACACCTTC
CDR3: CASSVGTGSGYTF

J: TRBJ2-1
size: -
D: TRBD2
V: TRBV19
length: 16
DNA: TGTGCCAGTACCCCCAATATCGGACTAGCGGATAATGAGCAGTTCTTC
CDR3: CASTPNIGLADNEQFF

J: TRBJ2-2
size: -
D: TRBD2
V: TRBV4-3
length: 19
DNA: TGCGCCAGCAGCCAAGAGCCTAGCGGGGGGGCCTTGAACACCGGGGAGCTGTTTTTT
CDR3: CASSQEPSGGALNTGELFF

J: TRBJ2-6
size: -
D: -
V: TRBV4-1
length: 18
DNA: TGCGCCAGCAGCCAGTTGGACTTATTACCTTCTGGGGCCAACGTCCTGACTTTC
CDR3: CASSQLDLLPSGANVLTF

J: TRBJ2-3
size: -
D: TRBD2
V: TRBV29-1
length: 15
DNA: TGCAGCGTTCAATCACTAGCGCAAGGGACAGATACGCAGTATTTT
CDR3: CSVQSLAQGTDTQYF

J: TRBJ2-4
size: -
D: TRBD2
V: TRBV19
length: 15
DNA: TGTGCCAGTAGTCCCTCCGGGACTAGCAGACACATTCAGTACTTC
CDR3: CASSPSGTSRHIQYF

J: TRBJ2-3
size: -
D: -
V: TRBV5-1
length: 13
DNA: TGCGCCAGCAGCTTGGGTTCCGCAGATACGCAGTATTTT
CDR3: CASSLGSADTQYF

J: TRBJ2-5
size: -
D: TRBD2
V: TRBV5-1
length: 14
DNA: TGCGCCAGCAGCTTGGAGACTAGCGCAGAGACCCAGTACTTC
CDR3: CASSLETSAETQYF

J: TRBJ2-5
size: -
D: TRBD1
V: TRBV5-1
length: 16
DNA: TGCGCCAGCAGCTTGGGAGGGACAGGGCTGGGAGAGACCCAGTACTTC
CDR3: CASSLGGTGLGETQYF

J: TRBJ1-1
size: -
D: -
V: TRBV9
length: 17
DNA: TGTGCCAGCAGCGTAGAGGCGGTTGTCCGCGTCGGGACTGAAGCTTTCTTT
CDR3: CASSVEAVVRVGTEAFF

J: TRBJ1-5
size: -
D: TRBD1
V: TRBV7-9
length: 18
DNA: TGTGCCAGCAGCTTATCCCCTCGGACAGGGGAAACAAATCAGCCCCAGCATTTT
CDR3: CASSLSPRTGETNQPQHF

J: TRBJ2-2
size: few
D: -
V: TRBV28
length: 12
DNA: TGTGCCAGCAGTTTCTTCGGGAGGGAGCTGTTTTTT
CDR3: CASSFFGRELFF

J: TRBJ2-3
size: -
D: -
V: TRBV5-4
length: 15
DNA: TGTGCCAGCAGTGACATGGGGGCAGGCACAGATACGCAGTATTTT
CDR3: CASSDMGAGTDTQYF

J: TRBJ2-7
size: -
D: -
V: TRBV9
length: 16
DNA: TGTGCCAGCAGCGTAGACTGGACAGCCACGGCCTACGAGCAGTACTTC
CDR3: CASSVDWTATAYEQYF